This T cell receptor beta chain was recorded in a study of blood T cells in healthy people across ages. The CDR3 contains 13 residues. The germline V and J ends were trimmed by 10 bases and 2 bases, with 14 bases remaining between them. A sample-barcoded 5' primer and a J-beta primer mix were used in a second PCR of roughly 7 to 11 cycles. TCRdb redid the calling of the 5' RACE reads with MiXCR, one entry per CDR3 protein. The profile shows about 930,000 distinct CDR3 sequences, 29% of them singletons. The same specimen was also included in a second study, on T cells of mothers and their children.

Sequences were obtained from blood. The receptor was isolated from a woman between 40 and 50 years old in good health. The chain is built from TRBV12-3 or TRBV12-4 and TRBJ2-5; weak D call: TRBD1 (5 bases). CDR3 region: CATDGHPQETQYF. As DNA, the CDR3 is TGTGCCACCGATGGACACCCGCAAGAGACCCAGTACTTC.